This TCR beta chain was retrieved from a study of T cell responses to AZD1222 COVID-19 vaccine. Study observations and caveats: Possibly, clonal diversity was underestimated; donors were largely white British and included more females. When two AZD1222 doses had been given, Spike-specific TCR breadth and depth rose.

The CDR3 runs 12 residues. V lost 4 bases and J lost 5, with 9 bases in between. CDR1 and CDR2 (germline): SQVTM, ANQGSEA. This clone has only one observation. As yet, its antigen is unknown. Repertoires were generated with immunoSEQ multiplex PCR, while TCRdb's copy carries only in-frame clones and drops some. The sample has around 89,000 clones; around 89% are singletons. Recipients boosted at about 4 weeks or about 12 weeks are pooled. This TCR came from an adult who received the AZD1222 COVID-19 vaccine. The chain is built from TRBV29-1 and TRBJ2-1; unclear D gene. Sequencing was performed on peripheral blood, taken 28 days after the second AZD1222 dose. The CDR3 loop reads CSVGRQNNEQFF. CDR3 bases: TGCAGCGTTGGCAGGCAAAACAATGAGCAGTTCTTC.